The 12 T cell receptor beta chains in this list originate from one sample, sequenced in a study of shared clonotypes between healthy human individuals (dated by TCRdb to 2020 to 2021). The method was the immunoSEQ multiplex PCR assay. Here the immuneACCESS table is served through TCRdb, limited to in-frame sequences with V and J called. Missing clones are a known gap in these copies; in checked studies unresolved V genes cover under half, and the rest lacks a known reason. The sample table records approximately 350,000 clones; roughly 96% of these occur just once. The leading ten clones occupy more than 0.3% of the sample. The source material was memory CD8+ T cells sorted from blood. The sample's cell subset or site label, in plain terms: CD45RO+ cells pooled with CCR7-negative TemRA cells. The receptor source for this set is a young man in good health.

V usage is TRBV11-2 and J usage is TRBJ1-2; D possibly corresponds to TRBD1 (5 bases). The CDR3 sequence is 15 residues long. Germline V lookup: CDR1 SGHAT, CDR2 FQNNGV. V was shortened by 5 bases and J by 4 bases, with 17 bases between the two germline ends. For the CDR3, the DNA is TGTGCCAGCAGCATACGATTGGACACCTCCTATGGCTACACCTTC. Translation gives CASSIRLDTSYGYTF.

V is TRBV27 and J is TRBJ2-7, with 12 bases that match TRBD2. Per the germline V gene, CDR1 is MNHEY and CDR2 is SMNVEV (reference sequence). The CDR3 sequence is 17 residues long. Trimming removed 5 bases from V and 7 bases from J; junction bases left unmatched: 15. CDR3 sequence: CASSPRTSGVTVWEQYF. The CDR3 bases are TGTGCCAGCAGTCCCCGGACTAGCGGGGTCACAGTTTGGGAGCAGTACTTC.

J is TRBJ1-5 and V is TRBV28, with D tentatively TRBD1 (6 bases). Germline V gives CDR1 MDHEN, CDR2 SYDVKM. V lost 7 bases to trimming and J lost 6 bases, with 16 bases between them. The CDR3 runs to 14 residues. The CDR3 reads CASTALGGFQPQHF. The CDR3 DNA reads TGTGCCAGCACCGCTCTAGGGGGGTTTCAGCCCCAGCATTTT.

This chain uses TRBV5-4 with TRBJ2-3, with D maybe TRBD1 (6 bases). CDR3 size: 16 residues. V was trimmed by 5 bases and J by 2 bases, leaving 18 bases between them. Looked up from germline, CDR1 is SGHNT and CDR2 is YYREEE (reference sequence). The CDR3 sequence is CASRPGPGQPTDTQYF. The CDR3 nucleotides read TGTGCCAGCAGACCCGGCCCGGGACAACCCACAGATACGCAGTATTTT.

The CDR3 DNA sequence: TGTGCCAGCAGCACACCCCCGGCCAAAAACGAGCAGTACTTC. Amino acid sequence: CASSTPPAKNEQYF. V is TRBV12-1 and J is TRBJ2-7. TRBV12-1 is annotated as a pseudogene. The CDR3 spans 14 residues.

V is TRBV5-6 and J is TRBJ1-6, with a possible D match to TRBD1 (5 bases). CDR1 is SGHDT, CDR2 YYEEEE, per germline. The CDR3 is 14 amino acids. The V end lost 3 bases, the J end lost 8 bases, and 12 bases lay between the germline ends. The CDR3 sequence: CASSSGVGDSPLHF. CDR3 in DNA: TGTGCCAGCAGCTCGGGGGTGGGTGATTCACCCCTCCACTTT.

The chain uses TRBV29-1 and TRBJ2-3; tentative D call: TRBD1 (5 bases). Germline CDR1 SQVTM, CDR2 ANQGSEA. Trimming cost V 0 bases and J 6 bases, with 19 bases left between them. CDR3 length equals 16 residues. CDR3 sequence (DNA): TGCAGCGTTGAAGATGGATCAGGGAAGGTTTGGGATACGCAGTATTTT. As protein: CSVEDGSGKVWDTQYF.

The DNA of the CDR3 is TGTGCCAGCAGTTCTTACCCCGGGAAAAATTACGAGCAGTACTTC. Translated, it gives CASSSYPGKNYEQYF. The V gene is TRBV27, the J gene TRBJ2-7, with D perhaps TRBD2 (5 bases). The CDR3 runs to 15 residues. V was pared by 4 bases and J by 4 bases, with 17 bases between. Germline lookup yields CDR1 MNHEY and CDR2 SMNVEV (reference sequence).

J is TRBJ1-1 and V is TRBV14; D gene ambiguous. Trimming removed 0 bases from V and 11 bases from J, with 13 bases in between. Germline V gene data show CDR1 as SGHDN and CDR2 as FVKESK. The CDR3 covers 13 residues. The CDR3 DNA is TGTGCCAGCAGCCAAGATTTGCAGCCAGCGGCTTTCTTT. Translated: CASSQDLQPAAFF.

V gene TRBV7-3 combines with J gene TRBJ2-3; 7 nucleotides line up with TRBD2. The CDR3 is 15 amino acids. V lost 1 base, J lost 4 bases, and 5 bases stayed unmatched. CDR1 and CDR2 (germline): SGHTA, FQGTGA. The CDR3 DNA sequence: TGTGCCAGCAGCTTAAGCGCTAGCGGCTCAGATACGCAGTATTTT. It codes for CASSLSASGSDTQYF.

The J gene is TRBJ1-3, the V gene TRBV5-4; 9 positions match TRBD1. The germline V gene has CDR1 SGHNT and CDR2 YYREEE (reference sequence). Trimming removed 4 bases from V and 2 bases from J; junction bases left unmatched: 4. This CDR3 comprises 15 residues. This CDR3 reads CASSLQGATGNTIYF. CDR3 nucleotide sequence: TGTGCCAGCAGCCTACAGGGGGCGACTGGAAACACCATATATTTT.

The genes are TRBV30 and TRBJ2-1; D possibly corresponds to TRBD2 (5 bases). CDR3 size: 11 residues. Trimming cost V 3 bases and J 8 bases, with 8 bases left between them. Germline loops: CDR1 GTSNPN, CDR2 SVGIG (reference sequence). CDR3 loop: CAWSGSDEQFF. The CDR3 DNA reads as TGTGCCTGGAGCGGTAGCGATGAGCAGTTCTTC.